These 30 T cell receptor beta chains were all obtained from the same sample, sequenced in a study of blood T cell repertoires in COVID-19. Sequenced by immunoSEQ multiplex PCR; TCRdb stores in-frame clones only, minus some. The table has 200,000 to 250,000 clones, roughly 86% seen once. The sample taken for sequencing was peripheral blood. The source of these receptors is a man aged 55 to 70 with acute or convalescent COVID-19.

This chain uses TRBV7-9 with TRBJ2-5; possibly TRBD2 for D (5 bases). Germline V CDR1 and CDR2: SEHNR, FQNEAQ (reference sequence). The CDR3 consists of 17 residues. Trimming removed 0 bases at V and 5 bases at J, with 19 bases between. Here the CDR3 DNA reads TGTGCCAGCAGCTTAGCCGGGATCCACACCGGTCAGGAGACCCAGTACTTC. Translated, it gives CASSLAGIHTGQETQYF.

The V call is TRBV27, the J call TRBJ2-7; 8 bases map to TRBD1. CDR3 length equals 15 residues. The trim removed 5 bases at V and 3 bases at J, leaving 9 bases unmatched. Germline CDR1 MNHEY, CDR2 SMNVEV (reference sequence). CDR3 protein: CASSLGQGHRYEQYF. DNA of the CDR3: TGTGCCAGCAGTCTTGGACAGGGTCATCGCTACGAGCAGTACTTC.

This clone was seen a handful of times. This sequence joins TRBV27 and TRBJ1-5, with D hard to call. The CDR3 extends over 12 amino acids. Germline lookup yields CDR1 MNHEY and CDR2 SMNVEV (reference sequence). Trimming shortened V by 2 bases and J by 11 bases, and 10 bases separated the two germline ends. The CDR3 here is CASSLGWGAQHF. DNA for the CDR3: TGTGCCAGCAGTTTAGGTTGGGGAGCCCAGCATTTT.

The V call is TRBV5-6, the J call TRBJ1-2, with 9 bases matching TRBD1. V trimming: 4 bases; J trimming: 7 bases; junction bases outside the gene matches: 11. This CDR3 has 15 amino acids. In germline, CDR1 is SGHDT, CDR2 YYEEEE. CDR3 sequence reads: CASSGRQGVIRGYTF. The CDR3 nucleotides are TGTGCCAGCAGCGGACGACAGGGGGTAATCCGTGGCTACACCTTC.

The count of this clone is one. The chain couples TRBV18 to TRBJ2-1; the D gene is possibly TRBD2 (6 bases). Trimming shortened V by 3 bases and J by 5 bases, and 11 bases separated the two germline ends. The CDR3 is made up of 14 amino acids. Germline assignment: CDR1 KGHSH and CDR2 LQKENI. The CDR3 DNA sequence: TGTGCCAGCTCACCCCAGGGACTCGACAATGAGCAGTTCTTC. Its protein product is CASSPQGLDNEQFF.

The chain carries TRBV4-3 and TRBJ1-1, with D maybe TRBD1 (6 bases). CDR1 and CDR2 (germline): LGHNA, YSLEER. CDR3 length equals 18 residues. V lost 0 bases, J lost 3 bases, and 20 bases lay in between. The CDR3 protein is CASSQDRIYREDHTEAFF. In nucleotides, the CDR3 is TGCGCCAGCAGCCAAGATAGGATCTACAGGGAAGACCACACTGAAGCTTTCTTT.

V gene TRBV28 combines with J gene TRBJ2-3; the D gene is possibly TRBD2 (7 bases). Germline CDR1 reads MDHEN; CDR2 reads SYDVKM. The CDR3 length is 14 residues. The V end was cut by 6 bases, the J end by 6 bases, with 16 bases between. CDR3 sequence (DNA): TGTGCCAGCAGCCCCGGGGGGCCGCGGGATACGCAGTATTTT. Its translation is CASSPGGPRDTQYF.

This clone occurred once. The chain combines TRBV24-1 with TRBJ2-2, with D possibly matching TRBD1 (7 bases). Germline assignment: CDR1 KGHDR and CDR2 SFDVKD. The CDR3 is 15 amino acids. The ends were cut back, 10 bases at V and 5 bases at J, with 19 bases in the middle. CDR3 residues: CATRGSRGRTGELFF. The CDR3 DNA reads as TGTGCCACTCGGGGAAGCAGGGGGAGGACCGGGGAGCTGTTTTTT.

The chain combines TRBV4-1 with TRBJ1-6; 7 positions match TRBD1. The CDR3 has 17 residues. Germline V gene sequence: CDR1 MGHRA, CDR2 YSYEKL. V was pared by 2 bases and J by 7 bases, with 11 bases of the junction left unmatched. CDR3 coding DNA: TGCGCCAGCAGCCAACCCATCCGAGGGACAGAGAATTCACCCCTCCACTTT. Its translation is CASSQPIRGTENSPLHF.

The chain links TRBV3-1 (or the pseudogene TRBV3-2) to TRBJ2-5, with unresolved D. The CDR3 contains 14 residues. Germline V gives CDR1 LGHDT, CDR2 YNNKEL (reference sequence). Trimming cost V 1 base and J 1 base, with 7 bases left between them. The CDR3 reads CASSQGLVQETQYF. CDR3 sequence (DNA): TGTGCCAGCAGCCAAGGACTGGTCCAAGAGACCCAGTACTTC.

The rearrangement uses TRBV6-5 and TRBJ2-2, with 7 bases aligning to TRBD1. CDR1 is MNHEY and CDR2 is SVGAGI in the germline V gene. The junction had 8 bases not matched to a gene; V was cut back by 6 bases and J by 4 bases. CDR3 length: 15 amino acids. Here the CDR3 reads CASRKLQGTTGELFF. CDR3 DNA sequence: TGTGCCAGCAGGAAACTACAGGGGACCACCGGGGAGCTGTTTTTT.

This clone has more than one count but fewer than ten. The rearrangement links TRBV19 to TRBJ1-3; 8 nucleotides align to TRBD1. Per the germline V gene, CDR1 is LNHDA and CDR2 is SQIVND (reference sequence). The CDR3 covers 16 residues. V trimming: 6 bases; J trimming: 2 bases; junction bases outside the gene matches: 9. CDR3 in amino acids: CASRPPDRAAGNTIYF. Here the CDR3 DNA reads TGTGCCAGTAGGCCCCCGGACAGGGCAGCTGGAAACACCATATATTTT.

The genes are TRBV24-1 and TRBJ2-2, with D unresolved. The germline V and J ends were trimmed by 0 bases and 2 bases, with 9 bases remaining between them. Germline assignment: CDR1 KGHDR and CDR2 SFDVKD. The length of the CDR3 is 16 residues. The CDR3 nucleotides read TGTGCCACCAGTGATTTGGACCGAGGAAACACCGGGGAGCTGTTTTTT. Protein sequence: CATSDLDRGNTGELFF.

The rearrangement joins TRBV12-3 or TRBV12-4 to TRBJ1-1, with 7 bases matching TRBD1. The CDR3 spans 13 residues. Germline trimming cut 7 bases from V and 6 bases from J; bases unmatched to any gene: 8. The CDR3 spells CASIQGRGPEAFF. DNA of the CDR3: TGTGCCAGCATTCAGGGTAGGGGGCCTGAAGCTTTCTTT.

The CDR3 nucleotides read TGCGCCAGCAGCTTGGTGGCAGGAAAGAGAGTTGGGTACGAGCAGTACTTC. Translation gives CASSLVAGKRVGYEQYF. The chain is built from TRBV5-1 and TRBJ2-7; D unclear. Deletions cut 0 bases from V and 4 bases from J, with 20 bases between. This CDR3 contains 17 residues. CDR1 SGHRS and CDR2 YFSETQ come from the germline V gene. The variable domain in full, completed from reference TRBV5-1 and TRBJ2-7, reads KAGVTQTPRYLIKTRGQQVTLSCSPISGHRSVSWYQQTPGQGLQFLFEYFSETQRNKGNFPGRFSGRQFSNSRSEMNVSTLELGDSALYLCASSLVAGKRVGYEQYFGPGTRLTVT.

Remarks on this clone: The same CDR3 can be traced to other DNA sequences in this sample. V is TRBV19 and J is TRBJ2-5; 14 bases are a match to TRBD2. The CDR3 loop spans 15 amino acids. The germline V gene encodes CDR1 LNHDA and CDR2 SQIVND (reference sequence). The J segment lost 5 bases and the V segment lost 4 bases, leaving 3 bases of the junction unmatched. This CDR3 is CASSTGTSGGETQYF. The CDR3 DNA is TGTGCCAGTAGTACCGGGACTAGCGGGGGTGAGACCCAGTACTTC. The full variable domain, with the rest looked up from reference TRBV19 and TRBJ2-5, is DGGITQSPKYLFRKEGQNVTLSCEQNLNHDAMYWYRQDPGQGLRLIYYSQIVNDFQKGDIAEGYSVSREKKESFPLTVTSAQKNPTAFYLCASSTGTSGGETQYFGPGTRLLVL.

The chain combines TRBV7-2 with TRBJ1-1, with 7 bases aligning to TRBD1. The CDR3 totals 17 residues. V was clipped by 1 base and J by 0 bases; unmatched bases: 8. Germline V gene sequence: CDR1 SGHTA, CDR2 FQGNSA. CDR3 sequence: CASSLEGDSTMNTEAFF. CDR3 in DNA: TGTGCCAGCAGCTTAGAGGGGGACAGCACTATGAACACTGAAGCTTTCTTT. Full variable domain (rest looked up from reference TRBV7-2 and TRBJ1-1): GAGVSQSPSNKVTEKGKDVELRCDPISGHTALYWYRQSLGQGLEFLIYFQGNSAPDKSGLPSDRFSAERTGGSVSTLTIQRTQQEDSAVYLCASSLEGDSTMNTEAFFGQGTRLTVV.

This clone was recorded once. The DNA of the CDR3 is TGTGCCAGCAGCTCGTACCTCGGGGGGGGCACAGATACGCAGTATTTT. Encoded protein: CASSSYLGGGTDTQYF. This chain uses TRBV7-3 with TRBJ2-3; 8 nucleotides agree with TRBD2. The V gene end was trimmed by 4 bases and the J gene end by 1 base; junction bases not matched to a gene: 7. The CDR3 loop spans 16 amino acids. Germline V lookup: CDR1 SGHTA, CDR2 FQGTGA.

This clone was recorded only once. This chain links TRBV7-9 with TRBJ1-4; TRBD1 is a possible D gene (6 bases). Per germline, CDR1 SEHNR and CDR2 FQNEAQ (reference sequence). Trimming pared 5 bases from V and 0 bases from J, leaving 10 bases between. The length of the CDR3 is 15 residues. The CDR3 DNA reads TGTGCCAGCAGCGAATGGACAGCAACTAATGAAAAACTGTTTTTT. Protein sequence: CASSEWTATNEKLFF.

V and J are TRBV4-1 and TRBJ2-7, with D perhaps TRBD1 (6 bases). Germline V gives CDR1 MGHRA, CDR2 YSYEKL. The CDR3 loop spans 16 amino acids. The V and J ends lost 1 base and 4 bases respectively, with 17 bases between them. CDR3 sequence: CASSQVASTGRYEQYF. The CDR3, as DNA: TGCGCCAGCAGCCAAGTAGCTAGTACAGGGCGGTACGAGCAGTACTTC.

This clone has a single count. V usage is TRBV28 and J usage is TRBJ2-5; 7 bases match TRBD1. In germline, CDR1 is MDHEN, CDR2 SYDVKM. The CDR3 sequence is 14 residues long. The ends lost 3 bases at V and 6 bases at J; junction bases unmatched: 7. CDR3 DNA: TGTGCCAGCAGTTTCGAAGGGGGCAGGAAGACCCAGTACTTC. It encodes CASSFEGGRKTQYF.

V is TRBV18 and J is TRBJ2-3, with 8 bases fitting TRBD2. This CDR3 region has 14 residues. With V trimmed by 3 bases and J by 5 bases, 4 bases remained unmatched. From germline, CDR1 is KGHSH and CDR2 LQKENI. DNA of the CDR3: TGTGCCAGCTCACCGGAGCGGGGGTTAGATACGCAGTATTTT. It yields the protein CASSPERGLDTQYF.

Written as DNA, the CDR3 is TGCGCCAGCAGTGACCCACAACCCCTCCACTTT. Its protein is CASSDPQPLHF. The V call is TRBV10-2, the J call TRBJ1-6; D is undetermined. Trimming removed 3 bases from V and 12 bases from J, with 6 bases in between. From germline, CDR1 is WSHSY and CDR2 SAAADI. The CDR3 is 11 residues long.

This chain joins TRBV12-3 or TRBV12-4 and TRBJ2-5; 11 bases align to TRBD1. The CDR3 sequence is 13 residues long. The V gene end was trimmed by 6 bases and the J gene end by 5 bases; junction bases not matched to a gene: 2. The chain's CDR3 is CASRRDRGETQYF. CDR3 DNA: TGTGCCAGCAGGCGGGACAGGGGGGAGACCCAGTACTTC.

V is TRBV13 and J is TRBJ2-3; D is unresolved. The ends were cut back, 4 bases at V and 2 bases at J, with 13 bases in the middle. The CDR3 has 15 residues. The germline V gene encodes CDR1 PRHDT and CDR2 FYEKMQ (reference sequence). The CDR3 region is CASSSVMFPTDTQYF. The CDR3 DNA sequence: TGTGCCAGCAGCTCCGTAATGTTTCCCACAGATACGCAGTATTTT.

About this clone itself: Other DNA sequences from this sample encode an identical CDR3 as well. CDR3 loop: CASSPSGSAAPYGYTF. DNA for the CDR3: TGTGCCAGCAGCCCCTCGGGGTCGGCGGCACCTTATGGCTACACCTTC. V gene TRBV7-2 combines with J gene TRBJ1-2; D gene uncertain. The ends were cut back, 5 bases at V and 5 bases at J, with 21 bases in the middle. This CDR3 contains 16 residues. Germline V gene lookup returns CDR1 SGHTA and CDR2 FQGNSA.

The chain couples TRBV6-5 to TRBJ2-1, with 7 bases identical to TRBD1. V lost 6 bases and J lost 8; bases outside the gene matches: 7. The CDR3 extends over 13 amino acids. Germline V gene sequence: CDR1 MNHEY, CDR2 SVGAGI. This chain's CDR3 is CASSRQGSDEQFF. The CDR3 region has the DNA TGTGCCAGCAGCCGACAGGGCTCCGATGAGCAGTTCTTC.

The chain couples TRBV29-1 to TRBJ2-5; D gene unclear. The V gene's germline CDR1 is SQVTM and CDR2 ANQGSEA. CDR3 size: 12 residues. Trimming pared 4 bases from V and 2 bases from J, leaving 8 bases between. Here the CDR3 DNA reads TGCAGCGTTGTTCGGGTTCAAGAGACCCAGTACTTC. Protein sequence: CSVVRVQETQYF. Filled out from reference TRBV29-1 and TRBJ2-5, the complete variable domain reads SAVISQKPSRDICQRGTSLTIQCQVDSQVTMMFWYRQQPGQSLTLIATANQGSEATYESGFVIDKFPISRPNLTFSTLTVSNMSPEDSSIYLCSVVRVQETQYFGPGTRLLVL.

The rearrangement links TRBV11-1 to TRBJ1-1; TRBD1 agrees at 7 bases. The CDR3 is 15 residues long. Germline V gene data show CDR1 as SGHAT and CDR2 as FQDESV (reference sequence). The J segment lost 4 bases and the V segment lost 5 bases, leaving 10 bases of the junction unmatched. CDR3 DNA sequence: TGTGCCAGCAGCACCCCGGACAGGTTTACCACTGAAGCTTTCTTT. It translates to CASSTPDRFTTEAFF.

V usage is TRBV6-1 and J usage is TRBJ1-5, with a weak D call TRBD1 (6 bases). Deletions cut 2 bases from V and 0 bases from J, with 20 bases between. In germline, CDR1 is MNHNS, CDR2 SASEGT. The CDR3 spans 19 residues. In DNA, the CDR3 is TGTGCCAGCAGTGAAATATGGGGAACAGGGACGTATAGCAATCAGCCCCAGCATTTT. This translates into CASSEIWGTGTYSNQPQHF.